The clone carrying this T cell receptor (beta chain) was found once. As yet, its antigen is unknown. The sample originates from a study of long-term antiretroviral therapy in people with HIV. The CDR3 has 13 residues. J was trimmed by 7 bases and V by 5 bases; bases with no gene match: 5. Germline V gives CDR1 GTSNPN, CDR2 SVGIG (reference sequence). Study conclusions and caveats: Every time point showed a repertoire led by clones expanded before ART.

Assay version v3.0 of immunoSEQ was used, and it was run at survey level. The data were produced by immunoSEQ multiplex PCR, yet TCRdb's version contains in-frame clones alone and is incomplete. The data hold fewer than 45,000 clones, with about 96% observed a single time. Sample: unsorted PBMCs, taken 3.7 years after starting antiretroviral therapy. This chain connects TRBV30 to TRBJ2-2, with 9 bases matching TRBD1. The source of this sequence is a woman aged 45-65 years with HIV. CDR3 sequence: CAWGTGLSGELFF. The CDR3 nucleotides read TGTGCCTGGGGGACAGGGTTAAGCGGGGAGCTGTTTTTT.